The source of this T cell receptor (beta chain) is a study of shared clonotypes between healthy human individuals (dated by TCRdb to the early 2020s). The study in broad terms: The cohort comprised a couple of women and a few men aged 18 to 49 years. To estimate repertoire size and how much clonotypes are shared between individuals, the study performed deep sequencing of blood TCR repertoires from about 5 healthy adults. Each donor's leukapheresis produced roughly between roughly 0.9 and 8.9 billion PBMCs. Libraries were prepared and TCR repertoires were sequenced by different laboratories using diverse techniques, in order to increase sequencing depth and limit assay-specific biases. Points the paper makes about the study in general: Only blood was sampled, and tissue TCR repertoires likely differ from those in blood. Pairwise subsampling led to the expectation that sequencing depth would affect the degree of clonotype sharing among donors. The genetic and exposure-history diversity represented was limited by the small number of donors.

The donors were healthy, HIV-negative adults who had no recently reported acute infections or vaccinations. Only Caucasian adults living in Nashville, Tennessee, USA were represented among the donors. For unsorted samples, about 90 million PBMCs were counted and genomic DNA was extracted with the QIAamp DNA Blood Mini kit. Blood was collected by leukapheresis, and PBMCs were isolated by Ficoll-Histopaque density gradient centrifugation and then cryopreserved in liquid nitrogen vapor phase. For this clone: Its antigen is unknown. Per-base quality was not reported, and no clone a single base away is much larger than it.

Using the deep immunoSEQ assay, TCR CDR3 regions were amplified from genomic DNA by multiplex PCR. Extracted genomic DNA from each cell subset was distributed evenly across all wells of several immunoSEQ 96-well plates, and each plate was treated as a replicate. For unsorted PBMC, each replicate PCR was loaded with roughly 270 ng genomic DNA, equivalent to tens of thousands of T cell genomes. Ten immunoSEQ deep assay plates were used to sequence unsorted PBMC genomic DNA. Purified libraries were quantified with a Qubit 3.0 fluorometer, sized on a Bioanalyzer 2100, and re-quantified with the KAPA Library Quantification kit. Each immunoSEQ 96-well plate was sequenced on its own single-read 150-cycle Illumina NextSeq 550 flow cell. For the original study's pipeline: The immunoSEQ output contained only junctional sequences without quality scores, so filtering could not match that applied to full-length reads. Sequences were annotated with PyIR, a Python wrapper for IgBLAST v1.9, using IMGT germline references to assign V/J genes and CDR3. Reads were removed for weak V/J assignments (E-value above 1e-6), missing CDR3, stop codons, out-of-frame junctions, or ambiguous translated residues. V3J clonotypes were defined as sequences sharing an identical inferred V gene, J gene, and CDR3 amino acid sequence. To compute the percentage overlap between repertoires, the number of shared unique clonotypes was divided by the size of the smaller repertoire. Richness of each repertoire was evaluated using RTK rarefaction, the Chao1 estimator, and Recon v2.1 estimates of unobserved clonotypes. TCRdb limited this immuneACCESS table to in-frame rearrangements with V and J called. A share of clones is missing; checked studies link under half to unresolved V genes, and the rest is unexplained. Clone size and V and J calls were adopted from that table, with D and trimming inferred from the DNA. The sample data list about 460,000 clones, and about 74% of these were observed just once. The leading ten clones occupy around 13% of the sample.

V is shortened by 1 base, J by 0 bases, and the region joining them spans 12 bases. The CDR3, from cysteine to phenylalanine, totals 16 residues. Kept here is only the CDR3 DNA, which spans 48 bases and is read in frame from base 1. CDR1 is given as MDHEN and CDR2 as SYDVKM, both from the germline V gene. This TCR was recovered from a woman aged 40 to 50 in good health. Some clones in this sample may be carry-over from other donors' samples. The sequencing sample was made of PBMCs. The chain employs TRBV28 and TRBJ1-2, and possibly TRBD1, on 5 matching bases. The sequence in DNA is TGTGCCAGCAGTTTATCGGGGACTGCCACTAACTATGGCTACACCTTC. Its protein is CASSLSGTATNYGYTF.